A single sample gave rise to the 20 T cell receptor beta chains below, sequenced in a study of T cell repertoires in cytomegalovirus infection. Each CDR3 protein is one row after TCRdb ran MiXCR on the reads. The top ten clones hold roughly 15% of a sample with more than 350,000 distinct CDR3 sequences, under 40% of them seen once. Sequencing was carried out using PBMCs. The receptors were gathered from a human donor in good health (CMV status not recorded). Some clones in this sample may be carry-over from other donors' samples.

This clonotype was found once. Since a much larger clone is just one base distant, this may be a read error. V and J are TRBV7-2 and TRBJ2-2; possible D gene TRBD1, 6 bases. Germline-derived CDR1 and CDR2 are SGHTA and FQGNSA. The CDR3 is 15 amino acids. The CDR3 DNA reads TGTGCCAGCAGCTTAAAAGGGGGAAACACCTGGGAGCTGTTTTTT. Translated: CASSLKGGNTWELFF.

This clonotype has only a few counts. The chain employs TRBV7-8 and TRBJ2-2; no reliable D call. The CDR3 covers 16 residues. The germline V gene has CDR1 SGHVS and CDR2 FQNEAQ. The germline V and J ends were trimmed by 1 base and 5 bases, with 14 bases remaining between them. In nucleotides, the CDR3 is TGTGCCAGCAGCTTAGTGCTTGGGGTGATAACCGGGGAGCTGTTTTTT. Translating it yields CASSLVLGVITGELFF.

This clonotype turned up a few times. The CDR3 protein is CASSPPSGLGNTIYF. CDR3 coding DNA: TGCGCCAGCAGCCCACCATCCGGGCTCGGAAACACCATATATTTT. The chain combines TRBV4-3 with TRBJ1-3, with D hard to call. Looked up from germline, CDR1 is LGHNA and CDR2 is YSLEER. The CDR3 spans 15 residues. V was clipped by 4 bases and J by 4 bases, with 14 bases between them.

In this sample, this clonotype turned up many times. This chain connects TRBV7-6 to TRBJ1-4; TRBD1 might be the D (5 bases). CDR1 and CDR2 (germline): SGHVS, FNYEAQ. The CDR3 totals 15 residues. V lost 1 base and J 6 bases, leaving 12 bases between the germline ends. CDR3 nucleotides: TGTGCCAGCAGCTTAGAGGCAGGGAGCGATGAAAAACTGTTTTTT. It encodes CASSLEAGSDEKLFF.

CDR3 sequence reads: CASSVSGQGSNYF. CDR3 sequence (DNA): TGTGCCAGCAGTGTGTCCGGGCAGGGCAGTAATTACTTC. The chain links TRBV2 to TRBJ2-7, with D maybe TRBD1 (5 bases). The CDR3 sequence is 13 residues long. V was trimmed by 4 bases and J by 13 bases, leaving 20 bases between them. Looked up from germline, CDR1 is SNHLY and CDR2 is FYNNEI.

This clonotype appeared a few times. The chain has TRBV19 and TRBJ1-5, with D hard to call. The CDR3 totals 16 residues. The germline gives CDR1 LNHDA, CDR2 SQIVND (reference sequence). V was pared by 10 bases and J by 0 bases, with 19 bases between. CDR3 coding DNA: TGTGCCACCCAACTTAGCGCCGCGTATAGCAATCAGCCCCAGCATTTT. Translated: CATQLSAAYSNQPQHF. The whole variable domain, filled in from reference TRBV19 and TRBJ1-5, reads DGGITQSPKYLFRKEGQNVTLSCEQNLNHDAMYWYRQDPGQGLRLIYYSQIVNDFQKGDIAEGYSVSREKKESFPLTVTSAQKNPTAFYLCATQLSAAYSNQPQHFGDGTRLSIL.

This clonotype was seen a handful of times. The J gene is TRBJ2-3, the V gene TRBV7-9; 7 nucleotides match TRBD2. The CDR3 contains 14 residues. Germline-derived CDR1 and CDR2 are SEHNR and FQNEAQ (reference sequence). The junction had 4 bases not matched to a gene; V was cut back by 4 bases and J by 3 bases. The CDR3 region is CASSSEGGTDTQYF. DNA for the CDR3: TGTGCCAGCAGCTCCGAGGGAGGGACAGATACGCAGTATTTT.

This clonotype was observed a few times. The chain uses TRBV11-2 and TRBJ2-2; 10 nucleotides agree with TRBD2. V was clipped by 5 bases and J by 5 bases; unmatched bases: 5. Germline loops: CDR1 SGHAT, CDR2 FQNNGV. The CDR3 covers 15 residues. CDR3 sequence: CASSRIAGGTGELFF. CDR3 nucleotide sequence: TGTGCCAGCAGCCGGATAGCGGGGGGTACCGGGGAGCTGTTTTTT.

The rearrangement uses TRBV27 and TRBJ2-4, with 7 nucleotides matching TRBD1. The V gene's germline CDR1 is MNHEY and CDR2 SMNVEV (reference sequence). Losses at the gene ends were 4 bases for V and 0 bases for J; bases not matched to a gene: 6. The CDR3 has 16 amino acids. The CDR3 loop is CASSSRDRIAKNIQYF. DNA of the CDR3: TGTGCCAGCAGTTCCCGGGACAGAATAGCCAAAAACATTCAGTACTTC.

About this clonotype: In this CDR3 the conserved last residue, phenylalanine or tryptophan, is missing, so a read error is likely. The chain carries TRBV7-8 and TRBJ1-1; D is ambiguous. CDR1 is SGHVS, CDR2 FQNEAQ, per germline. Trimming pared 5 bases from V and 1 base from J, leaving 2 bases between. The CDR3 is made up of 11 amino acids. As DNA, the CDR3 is TGTGCCAGCAGCCAGAACACTGAAGCTTTCTTG. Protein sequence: CASSQNTEAFL.

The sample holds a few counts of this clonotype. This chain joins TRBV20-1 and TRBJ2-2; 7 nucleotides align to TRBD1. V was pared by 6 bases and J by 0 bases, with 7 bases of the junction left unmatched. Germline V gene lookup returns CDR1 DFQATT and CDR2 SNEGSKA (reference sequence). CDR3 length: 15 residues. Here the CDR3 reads CSARPGTANTGELFF. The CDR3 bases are TGCAGTGCCCGTCCCGGGACAGCGAACACCGGGGAGCTGTTTTTT.

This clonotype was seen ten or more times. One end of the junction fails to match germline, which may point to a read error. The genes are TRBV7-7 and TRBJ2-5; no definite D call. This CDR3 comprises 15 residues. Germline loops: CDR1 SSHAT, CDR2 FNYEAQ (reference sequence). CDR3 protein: CASSPTGGGVETQYF. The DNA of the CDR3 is TGTGCTAGCAGCCCTACGGGCGGTGGCGTAGAGACCCAGTACTTC.

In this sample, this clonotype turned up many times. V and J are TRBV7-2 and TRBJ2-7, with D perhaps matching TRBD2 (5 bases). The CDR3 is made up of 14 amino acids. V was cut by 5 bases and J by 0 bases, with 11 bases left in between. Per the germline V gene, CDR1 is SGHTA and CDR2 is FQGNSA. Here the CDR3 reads CASSPDTSSYEQYF. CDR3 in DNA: TGTGCCAGCAGCCCCGACACTAGCTCCTACGAGCAGTACTTC.

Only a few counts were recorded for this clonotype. The CDR3 region has the DNA TGTGCCAGTAGTATAGCGGGGACGCGTGGCCCCTACAATGAGCAGTTCTTC. Protein: CASSIAGTRGPYNEQFF. The V and J genes are TRBV19 and TRBJ2-1; the D call may be TRBD1 or TRBD2 (5 bases each). Trimming took off 1 base at V and 2 bases at J, with 15 bases between the two ends. This CDR3 region has 17 residues. CDR1 is LNHDA, CDR2 SQIVND, per germline (reference sequence).

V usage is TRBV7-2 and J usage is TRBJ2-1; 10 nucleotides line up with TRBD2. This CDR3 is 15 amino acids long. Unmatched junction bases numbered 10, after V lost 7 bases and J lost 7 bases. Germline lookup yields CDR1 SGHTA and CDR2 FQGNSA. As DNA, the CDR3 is TGTGCCAGCACCGTTAGCGGGGGGCTTTGGAATGAGCAGTTCTTC. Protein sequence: CASTVSGGLWNEQFF.

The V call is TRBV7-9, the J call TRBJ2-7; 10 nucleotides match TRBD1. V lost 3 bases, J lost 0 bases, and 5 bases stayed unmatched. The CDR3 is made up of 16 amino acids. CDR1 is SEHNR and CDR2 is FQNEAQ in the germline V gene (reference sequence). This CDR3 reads CASSFSRTGGSYEQYF. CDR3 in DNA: TGTGCCAGCAGCTTCTCCCGGACAGGGGGCTCCTACGAGCAGTACTTC. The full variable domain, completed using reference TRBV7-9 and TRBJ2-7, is DTGVSQNPRHKITKRGQNVTFRCDPISEHNRLYWYRQTLGQGPEFLTYFQNEAQLEKSRLLSDRFSAERPKGSFSTLEIQRTEQGDSAMYLCASSFSRTGGSYEQYFGPGTRLTVT.

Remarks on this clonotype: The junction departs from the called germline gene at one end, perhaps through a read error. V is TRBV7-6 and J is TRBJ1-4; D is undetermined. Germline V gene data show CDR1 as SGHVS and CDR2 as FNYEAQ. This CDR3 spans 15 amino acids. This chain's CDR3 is CGSSLVRGPSEKLFF. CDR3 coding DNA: TGTGGCAGCAGCTTAGTTCGGGGTCCTAGTGAAAAACTGTTTTTT.

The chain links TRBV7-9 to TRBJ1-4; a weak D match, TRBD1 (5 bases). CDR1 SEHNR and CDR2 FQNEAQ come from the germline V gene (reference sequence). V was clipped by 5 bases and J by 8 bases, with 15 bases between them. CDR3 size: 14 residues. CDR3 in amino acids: CASSKAGVQEKLFF. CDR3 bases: TGTGCCAGCAGCAAAGCGGGGGTACAAGAAAAACTGTTTTTT.

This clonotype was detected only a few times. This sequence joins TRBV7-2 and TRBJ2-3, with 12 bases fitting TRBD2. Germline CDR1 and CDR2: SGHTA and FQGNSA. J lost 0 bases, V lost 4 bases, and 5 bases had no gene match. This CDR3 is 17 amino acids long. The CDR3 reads CASSYRLAGVSTDTQYF. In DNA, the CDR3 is TGTGCCAGCAGCTACCGACTAGCGGGGGTTAGCACAGATACGCAGTATTTT.

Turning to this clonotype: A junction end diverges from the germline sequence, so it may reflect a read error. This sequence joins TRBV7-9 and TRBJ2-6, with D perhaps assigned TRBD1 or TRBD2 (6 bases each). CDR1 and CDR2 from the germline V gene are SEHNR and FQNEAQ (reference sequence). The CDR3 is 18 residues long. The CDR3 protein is CASSLDMGVTTGATVLTF. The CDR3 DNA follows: TGTGCCAGCAGCTTAGATATGGGGGTAACAACGGGGGCCACCGTCCTGACTTTC. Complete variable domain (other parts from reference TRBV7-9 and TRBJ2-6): DTGVSQNPRHKITKRGQNVTFRCDPISEHNRLYWYRQTLGQGPEFLTYFQNEAQLEKSRLLSDRFSAERPKGSFSTLEIQRTEQGDSAMYLCASSLDMGVTTGATVLTFGAGSRLTVL.